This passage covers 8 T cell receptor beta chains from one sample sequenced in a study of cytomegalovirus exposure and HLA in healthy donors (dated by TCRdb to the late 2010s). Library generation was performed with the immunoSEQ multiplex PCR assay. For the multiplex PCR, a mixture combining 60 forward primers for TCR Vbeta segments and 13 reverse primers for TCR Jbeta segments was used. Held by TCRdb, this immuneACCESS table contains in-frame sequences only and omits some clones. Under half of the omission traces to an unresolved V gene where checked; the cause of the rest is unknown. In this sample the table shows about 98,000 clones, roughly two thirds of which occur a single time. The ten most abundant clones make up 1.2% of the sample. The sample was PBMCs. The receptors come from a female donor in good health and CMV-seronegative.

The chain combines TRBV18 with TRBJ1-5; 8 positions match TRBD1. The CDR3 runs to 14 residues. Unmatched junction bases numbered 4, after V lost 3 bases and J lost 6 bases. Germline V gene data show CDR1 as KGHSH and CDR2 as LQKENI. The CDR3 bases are TGTGCCAGCTCACCCAGGGGGCAGGGTCAGCCCCAGCATTTT. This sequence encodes CASSPRGQGQPQHF.

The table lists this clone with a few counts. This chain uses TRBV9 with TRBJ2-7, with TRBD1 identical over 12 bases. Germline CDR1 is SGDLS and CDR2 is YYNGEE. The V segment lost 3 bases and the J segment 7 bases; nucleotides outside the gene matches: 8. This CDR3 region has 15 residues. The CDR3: CASSAASGQGAEQYF. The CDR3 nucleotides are TGTGCCAGCAGCGCCGCCTCGGGACAGGGGGCTGAGCAGTACTTC. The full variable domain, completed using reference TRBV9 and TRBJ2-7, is DSGVTQTPKHLITATGQRVTLRCSPRSGDLSVYWYQQSLDQGLQFLIQYYNGEERAKGNILERFSAQQFPDLHSELNLSSLELGDSALYFCASSAASGQGAEQYFGPGTRLTVT.

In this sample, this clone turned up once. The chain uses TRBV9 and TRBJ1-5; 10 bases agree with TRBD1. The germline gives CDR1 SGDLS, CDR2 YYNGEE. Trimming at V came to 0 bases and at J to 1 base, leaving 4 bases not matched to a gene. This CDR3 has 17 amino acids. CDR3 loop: CASSVVGDRGSNQPQHF. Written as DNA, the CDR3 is TGTGCCAGCAGCGTAGTGGGGGACAGGGGAAGCAATCAGCCCCAGCATTTT.

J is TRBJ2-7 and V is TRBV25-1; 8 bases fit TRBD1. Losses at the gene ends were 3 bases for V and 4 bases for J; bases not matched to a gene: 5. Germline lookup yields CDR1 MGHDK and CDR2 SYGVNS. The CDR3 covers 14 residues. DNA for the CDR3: TGTGCCAGCAGTGAGACAGGGGTTCGGTACGAGCAGTACTTC. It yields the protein CASSETGVRYEQYF.

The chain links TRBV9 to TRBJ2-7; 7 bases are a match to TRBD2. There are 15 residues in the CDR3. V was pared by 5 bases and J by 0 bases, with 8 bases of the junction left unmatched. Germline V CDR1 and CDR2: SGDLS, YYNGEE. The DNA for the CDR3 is TGTGCCAGCAGTTTGGGGCGGGGGAGCTCCTACGAGCAGTACTTC. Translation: CASSLGRGSSYEQYF.

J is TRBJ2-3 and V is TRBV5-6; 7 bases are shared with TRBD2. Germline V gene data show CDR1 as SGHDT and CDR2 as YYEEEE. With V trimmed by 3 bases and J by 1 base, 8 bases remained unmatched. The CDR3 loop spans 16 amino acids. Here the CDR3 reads CASSWALAGRTDTQYF. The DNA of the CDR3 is TGTGCCAGCAGCTGGGCCTTAGCGGGCCGCACAGATACGCAGTATTTT. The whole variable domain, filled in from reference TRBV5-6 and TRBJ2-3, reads DAGVTQSPTHLIKTRGQQVTLRCSPKSGHDTVSWYQQALGQGPQFIFQYYEEEERQRGNFPDRFSGHQFPNYSSELNVNALLLGDSALYLCASSWALAGRTDTQYFGPGTRLTVL.

This CDR3 reads CASSPAGDNSPLHF. CDR3 DNA: TGTGCCAGCAGTCCGGCAGGGGATAATTCACCCCTCCACTTT. The chain links TRBV6-1 to TRBJ1-6, with D possibly matching TRBD1 (6 bases). Germline CDR1 MNHNS, CDR2 SASEGT. Trimming took 5 bases from V and 5 from J, leaving 10 bases between them. This CDR3 comprises 14 residues.

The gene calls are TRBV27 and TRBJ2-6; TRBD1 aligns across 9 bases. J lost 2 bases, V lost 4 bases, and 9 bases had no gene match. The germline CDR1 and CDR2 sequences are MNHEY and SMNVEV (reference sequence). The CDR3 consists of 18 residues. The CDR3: CASSSPTRQGAGANVLTF. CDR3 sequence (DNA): TGTGCCAGCAGTTCCCCAACTCGACAGGGGGCTGGGGCCAACGTCCTGACTTTC.